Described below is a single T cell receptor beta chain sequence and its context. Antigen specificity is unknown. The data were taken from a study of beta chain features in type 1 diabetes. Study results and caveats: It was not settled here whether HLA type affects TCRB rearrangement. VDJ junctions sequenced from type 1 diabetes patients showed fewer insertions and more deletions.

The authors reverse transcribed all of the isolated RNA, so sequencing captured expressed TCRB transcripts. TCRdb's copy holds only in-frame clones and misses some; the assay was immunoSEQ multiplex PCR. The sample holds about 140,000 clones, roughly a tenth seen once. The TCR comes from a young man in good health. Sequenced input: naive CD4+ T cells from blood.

For the CDR3, the DNA is TGTGCCAGCAGCCCCGGACTAGCGGGGGGGATCTACAATGAGCAGTTCTTC. It codes for CASSPGLAGGIYNEQFF. This chain connects TRBV7-2 to TRBJ2-1, with 15 bases matching TRBD2. CDR1 is SGHTA and CDR2 is FQGNSA in the germline V gene. The CDR3 has 17 amino acids. V trimming: 5 bases; J trimming: 3 bases; junction bases outside the gene matches: 5.